Listed below are T cell receptor beta chains from one sample, sequenced in a study of molecular identifiers for immune sequencing clone quantification. Each CDR3 protein gets one entry after TCRdb re-called the PCR reads with MiXCR. The table shows hundreds of thousands of distinct CDR3 sequences, with 15% to 20% occurring only once. What was sequenced was naive CD8+ T cells from blood, with Jurkat cell RNA spiked in. These TCRs come from a human donor in good health. Some libraries in this study had Jurkat cell RNA spiked in. Both conserved end residues are part of each CDR3. A D gene is named only where the DNA matches it firmly. Part of the rows lack a size; the others show once, few, many or a class for expanded clones.

TRBJ2-1,TRBD2,few,TRBV24-1,TGTGCCACCAGTGACGAAAGACTAGCGAACAATGAGCAGTTCTTC,CATSDERLANNEQFF
TRBJ2-3,NA,many,TRBV7-9,TGTGCCAGCAGCCACGTAGAGGAACTCACAGATACGCAGTATTTT,CASSHVEELTDTQYF
TRBJ1-1,NA,many,TRBV5-4,TGTGCCAGCAGCTGGGGGGCGCACGATGAAGCTTTCTTT,CASSWGAHDEAFF
TRBJ2-7,TRBD2,many,TRBV6-5,TGTGCCAGCAGTTACTCGACGCGGGGGAACTACGAGCAGTACTTC,CASSYSTRGNYEQYF
TRBJ2-1,NA,NA,TRBV9,TGTGCCAGCAGTCCCTCATTAAGCTCCTACAATGAGCAGTTCTTC,CASSPSLSSYNEQFF
TRBJ2-1,NA,NA,TRBV2,TGTGCCAGCAGTGGGATAGGGGGGTTGTACAATGAGCAGTTCTTC,CASSGIGGLYNEQFF
TRBJ1-1,NA,few,TRBV4-3,TGCGCCAGCAGCCAAGATTGGCCCACCAACACTGAAGCTTTCTTT,CASSQDWPTNTEAFF
TRBJ2-5,TRBD2,NA,TRBV18,TGTGCCAGCTCACCGACTAGCGGGGCCCAAGAGACCCAGTGCTTC,CASSPTSGAQETQCF
TRBJ1-1,NA,many,TRBV29-1,TGCAGCGTTGCGAGCGCTGAAGCTTTCTTT,CSVASAEAFF
TRBJ1-4,TRBD1,many,TRBV5-5,TGTGCCAGCAGCGCCCCCGGGACAGGGAATGAAAAACTGTTTTTT,CASSAPGTGNEKLFF
TRBJ1-2,NA,many,TRBV12-3/TRBV12-4,TGTGCCAGCAGTTCACACTCTTTGGTCCCCGGCTATGGCTACACCTTC,CASSSHSLVPGYGYTF
TRBJ2-5,NA,many,TRBV5-6,TGTGCCAGCAGCTTGGAACGGGGTAGAGAGACCCAGTACTTC,CASSLERGRETQYF
TRBJ2-3,TRBD1,many,TRBV23-1,TGCGCCAGCAGACAAACAGGGGGCATATACACAGATACGCAGTATTTT,CASRQTGGIYTDTQYF
TRBJ2-7,NA,many,TRBV6-1,TGTGCCAGCAACGAAAAAGAGATGGGTATCCGTTGGGAGCAGTACTTC,CASNEKEMGIRWEQYF
TRBJ2-7,TRBD1,NA,TRBV20-1,TGCAGTGCCTCCGGGACAGGAACCTACGAGCAGTACTTC,CSASGTGTYEQYF
TRBJ2-7,TRBD1,NA,TRBV20-1,TGCAGTGCTAGAGGTATACCGGGACAGAGGTCCTACGAGCGGTACTTC,CSARGIPGQRSYERYF
TRBJ2-1,TRBD2,few,TRBV19,TGTGCCAGTAGTATAGGACTAGCGGGAATGAACGAGCAGTTCTTC,CASSIGLAGMNEQFF
TRBJ2-3,NA,NA,TRBV4-1,TGCGCCAGCAGCCAAGGGAGCAGGAACACAGATACGCAGTATTTT,CASSQGSRNTDTQYF
TRBJ2-7,NA,many,TRBV4-3,TGCGCCAGCAGCCAAGAAGTAACCTACGAGCAGTACTTC,CASSQEVTYEQYF
TRBJ2-7,TRBD1,few,TRBV4-3,TGCGCCAGCAGCCGGGACAGGGGCCCCTCCTACGAGCAGTACTTC,CASSRDRGPSYEQYF
TRBJ2-7,TRBD1,NA,TRBV20-1,TGCAGTGCTAGAGATCTCGGGACAGCTTTCACCTACGAGCAGTACTTC,CSARDLGTAFTYEQYF
TRBJ1-1,NA,many,TRBV19,TGTGCCAGTCGCCTCGGGACTAGGGGTGACACTGAAGCTTTCTTT,CASRLGTRGDTEAFF
TRBJ1-5,TRBD1,few,TRBV2,TGTGCCAGCAGTGAACTCGGACAGGGCCATCGTCGCAATCAGCCCCAGCATTTT,CASSELGQGHRRNQPQHF
TRBJ2-7,TRBD2,many,TRBV5-1,TGCGCCAGCAGCTCAACTAGCGGAGACTACTACGAGCAGTACTTC,CASSSTSGDYYEQYF
TRBJ2-3,NA,few,TRBV28,TGTGCCAGCAGTTTTAGTAGCGGCACAGATACGCAGTATTTT,CASSFSSGTDTQYF
TRBJ2-5,NA,NA,TRBV20-1,TGCAGTGCTGGGACAAGCAGGGGTTGGGAGACCCAGTACTTC,CSAGTSRGWETQYF
TRBJ2-1,TRBD2,many,TRBV4-1,TGCGCCAGCAGCCAAGATCGGCAGGCTAGCGGGGTGTACAGTGAGCAGTTCTTC,CASSQDRQASGVYSEQFF
TRBJ2-3,TRBD1,many,TRBV7-9,TGTGCCAGCAGCTTCCGGGACAGGGGAACAGATACGCAGTATTTT,CASSFRDRGTDTQYF
TRBJ1-1,NA,few,TRBV10-2,TGCGCCAGCAGTGCCCTACCGGCGGGTTTGAACACTGAAGCTTTCTTT,CASSALPAGLNTEAFF
TRBJ2-6,NA,many,TRBV12-3/TRBV12-4,TGTGCCAGCTCACTCCTGGAGGGGGGAAGCACTGGGGCCAACGTCCTGACTTTC,CASSLLEGGSTGANVLTF
TRBJ2-7,NA,many,TRBV19,TGTGCCAGTAGTCCGGGCCCAAGTATCTACGAGCAGTACTTC,CASSPGPSIYEQYF
TRBJ2-3,NA,many,TRBV29-1,TGCAGCGTTGGACAGGAGAAAAGCACAGATACGCAGTATTTT,CSVGQEKSTDTQYF
TRBJ2-5,NA,many,TRBV5-1,TGCGCCAGCAGCTTGTGGCCGGCGGAGACCCAGTACTTC,CASSLWPAETQYF
TRBJ1-5,TRBD1,few,TRBV24-1,TGTGCCACCAGTGAAAGCGGGACAGGGAGCAATCAGCCCCAGCATTTT,CATSESGTGSNQPQHF
TRBJ2-7,NA,many,TRBV11-2,TGTGCCAGCAGCACCTACCCGGCCAGCGAGCAGTACTTC,CASSTYPASEQYF
TRBJ1-4,NA,many,TRBV3-1,TGTGCCAGCAGCCAAGCGACGGTGCCACCCTTTGAAAAACTGTTTTTT,CASSQATVPPFEKLFF
TRBJ2-7,TRBD1,NA,TRBV3-1,TGTGCCAGCAGCCAAGAAGCGTTCACAGGGGCCTACGAGCAGTACTTC,CASSQEAFTGAYEQYF
TRBJ1-5,NA,many,TRBV10-3,TGTGCCATCAGTGATCCCGGGACCCAATTCCAGCATTTT,CAISDPGTQFQHF
TRBJ1-1,NA,many,TRBV6-6,TGTGCCAGCAACCCGACAGAAAACACTGAAGCTTTCTTT,CASNPTENTEAFF
TRBJ2-7,NA,many,TRBV29-1,TGCAGCGTTGAAGGCGGGGACCAGCACGAGCAGTACTTC,CSVEGGDQHEQYF
TRBJ2-3,TRBD2,few,TRBV20-1,TGCAGTGCTAGAGACCCAGCGGGGATCAGCGCAGATACGCAGTATTTT,CSARDPAGISADTQYF
TRBJ1-5,NA,NA,TRBV19,TGTGCCAGTAACCCAGGGTTGGGGAGGGATCAGCCCCAGCATTTT,CASNPGLGRDQPQHF
TRBJ1-1,NA,many,TRBV28,TGTGCCAGCAGCCCCCGGACAATTATGAACACTGAAGCTTTCTTT,CASSPRTIMNTEAFF
TRBJ1-3,NA,NA,TRBV15,TGTGCCTCGCGATTTGGGATCTCTGGAAACACCGTATATTTT,CASRFGISGNTVYF
TRBJ1-1,NA,few,TRBV9,TGTGCCAGCAGCGTAGGATCGGCGGCTGAAGCTTTCTTT,CASSVGSAAEAFF
TRBJ1-3,NA,many,TRBV5-1,TGCGCCAGCAGCCCGGGACCGAACTCTGGAAACACCATATATTTT,CASSPGPNSGNTIYF
TRBJ1-1,NA,NA,TRBV10-3,TGTGCCATCAGTGAGTCGAAGGGGATGCACACTGAAGCTTTCTTT,CAISESKGMHTEAFF
TRBJ2-3,TRBD1,few,TRBV10-3,TGTGCCATCAGTGCTCAAACAGGGGGGCCAGATACGCAGTATTTT,CAISAQTGGPDTQYF
TRBJ1-3,NA,many,TRBV6-5,TGTGCCAGCAGTTTAGAGACAGACGGGGCGGACACCATATATTTT,CASSLETDGADTIYF
TRBJ2-7,NA,many,TRBV6-5,TGTGCCAGCAGTTCAAGCCTCTTGGGCGAGCAGTACTTC,CASSSSLLGEQYF
TRBJ2-7,TRBD2,many,TRBV30,TGTGCCTGGGTCGGGACTAACTTCTACGAGCAGTACTTC,CAWVGTNFYEQYF
TRBJ2-2,TRBD1,many,TRBV19,TGTGCCAGTAGTGCCGAGCCTCGGGACAGCTATTCCACCGGGGAGCTGTTTTTT,CASSAEPRDSYSTGELFF
TRBJ1-1,NA,NA,TRBV5-1,TGCGCCAGCAGCTTATTGTCGGCGACCGAGAACACTGAAGCTTTCTTT,CASSLLSATENTEAFF
TRBJ2-5,TRBD1,NA,TRBV2,TGTGCCAGCGGACAGGGGGCATTTGGAGAGACCCAGTACTTC,CASGQGAFGETQYF
TRBJ1-1,NA,many,TRBV6-2/TRBV6-3,TGTGCCAGCAGTTACTCCGGATACTTTGAAGCTTTCTTT,CASSYSGYFEAFF
TRBJ2-7,NA,many,TRBV4-3,TGCGCCAGCAGCCACAGCATGCGACGGGGGATATTCGAGCAGTACTTC,CASSHSMRRGIFEQYF
TRBJ1-4,NA,NA,TRBV7-9,TGTGCCAGCAGCCCGACTCAGGGCGCAACTAATGAAAAACTGTTTTTT,CASSPTQGATNEKLFF
TRBJ1-1,TRBD1,few,TRBV6-2/TRBV6-3,TGTGCCAGCAGTTACTCTCTGCAGGGGGCAAAAGGGTACACTGAAGCTTTCTTT,CASSYSLQGAKGYTEAFF
TRBJ1-5,TRBD1,NA,TRBV3-1,TGTGCCAGCAGCCAAGCTGGGACAGGTATCAATCAGCCCCAGCATTTT,CASSQAGTGINQPQHF